The entry below describes one T cell receptor (beta chain). Its antigen is undetermined. This entry belongs to a study of graft-versus-host responses after intestinal transplantation. General observations from the study: Declining HvG levels early post-transplant were linked to peak circulating GvH clone levels. Investigators detected GvH clones in recipient marrow, with some emerging earlier in ileum or blood.

The J segment lost 5 bases and the V segment lost 4 bases, leaving 9 bases of the junction unmatched. In germline, CDR1 is KGHSY, CDR2 FQNENV. This CDR3 region has 15 residues. Measured with immunoSEQ multiplex PCR; TCRdb has only the in-frame clones, and not every one. The top ten clones hold about 7.3% of a sample with about 85,000 clones, 80% to 95% of them seen once. The rearrangement links TRBV16 to TRBJ2-7; 9 bases map to TRBD2. The receptor's source is a human donor who was the organ donor for an intestinal transplant. Sequences were derived from unstimulated CD8+ T cells sorted from spleen or lymph node cells, sampled before transplant. CDR3 protein: CASSLTIAGVNEQYF. The CDR3 bases are TGTGCCAGCAGCCTTACAATAGCGGGAGTTAACGAGCAGTACTTC.